This T cell receptor beta chain is from a study of blood T cell repertoires in COVID-19. For the study at large: From the United States, Italy and Spain came samples of acute and convalescent COVID-19. T cells, B-cell-depleted T cells, or PBMCs supplied cDNA or gDNA.

The CDR3 totals 15 residues. Germline V gives CDR1 SGHRS, CDR2 YFSETQ. V lost 4 bases and J 2 bases, leaving 13 bases between the germline ends. As originally analysed: Amplification of reference gene primers was used by the study to estimate nucleated cell counts. TCRdb keeps only in-frame clones here, not all; method: immunoSEQ multiplex PCR. V, J and clone size are taken as reported in that table, and D and trimming were inferred from the DNA itself. The repertoire includes roughly 130,000 clones, 88% of them detected once, and about 11% sits in the top ten. This receptor was obtained from a man between 60 and 75 years old with active or convalescent COVID-19. The J gene is TRBJ2-4, the V gene TRBV5-1, with a possible D match to TRBD1 (5 bases). Material: peripheral blood. CDR3 sequence reads: CASSPNDRSKNIQYF. The CDR3 coding sequence is TGCGCCAGCAGCCCAAATGACAGATCCAAAAACATTCAGTACTTC.